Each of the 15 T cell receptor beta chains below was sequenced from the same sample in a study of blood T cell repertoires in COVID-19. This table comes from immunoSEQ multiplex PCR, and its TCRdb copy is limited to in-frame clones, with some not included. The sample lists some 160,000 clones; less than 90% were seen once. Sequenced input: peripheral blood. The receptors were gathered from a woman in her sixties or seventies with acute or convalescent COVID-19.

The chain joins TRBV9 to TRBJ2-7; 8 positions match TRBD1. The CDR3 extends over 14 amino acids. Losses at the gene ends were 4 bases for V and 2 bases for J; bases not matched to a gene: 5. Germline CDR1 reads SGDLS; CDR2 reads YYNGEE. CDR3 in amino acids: CASSRGQDTYEQYF. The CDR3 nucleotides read TGTGCCAGCAGCCGGGGACAGGACACCTACGAGCAGTACTTC.

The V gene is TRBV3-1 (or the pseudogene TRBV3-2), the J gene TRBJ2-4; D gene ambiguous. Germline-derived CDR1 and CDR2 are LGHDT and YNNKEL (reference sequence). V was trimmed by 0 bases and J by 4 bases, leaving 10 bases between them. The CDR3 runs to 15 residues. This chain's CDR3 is CASSQETQRKNIQYF. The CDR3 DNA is TGTGCCAGCAGCCAAGAGACCCAGAGGAAAAACATTCAGTACTTC.

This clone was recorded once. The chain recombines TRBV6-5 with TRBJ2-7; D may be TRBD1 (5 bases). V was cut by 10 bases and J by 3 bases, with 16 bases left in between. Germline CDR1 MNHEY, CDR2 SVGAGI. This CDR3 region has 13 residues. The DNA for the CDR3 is TGTGCCACCGATGCTACAGGAAGCTACGAGCAGTACTTC. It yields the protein CATDATGSYEQYF.

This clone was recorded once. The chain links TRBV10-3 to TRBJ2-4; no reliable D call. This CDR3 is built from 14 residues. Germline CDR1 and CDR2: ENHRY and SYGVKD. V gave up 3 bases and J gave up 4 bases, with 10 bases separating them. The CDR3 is CAISDGQSKNIQYF. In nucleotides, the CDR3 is TGTGCCATCAGTGATGGGCAGTCGAAAAACATTCAGTACTTC.

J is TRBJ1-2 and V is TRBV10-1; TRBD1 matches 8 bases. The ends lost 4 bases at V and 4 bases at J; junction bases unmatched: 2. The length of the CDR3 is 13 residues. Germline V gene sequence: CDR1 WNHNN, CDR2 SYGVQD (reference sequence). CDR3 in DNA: TGCGCCAGCAGTGTGGACAGGGCCTATGGCTACACCTTC. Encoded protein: CASSVDRAYGYTF.

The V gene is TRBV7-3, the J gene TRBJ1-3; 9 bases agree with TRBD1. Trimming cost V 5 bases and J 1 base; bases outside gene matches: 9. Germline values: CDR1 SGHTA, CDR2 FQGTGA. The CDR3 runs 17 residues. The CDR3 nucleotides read TGTGCCAGCAGCACTACAACAGGGGGCGAATCTGGAAACACCATATATTTT. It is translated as CASSTTTGGESGNTIYF.

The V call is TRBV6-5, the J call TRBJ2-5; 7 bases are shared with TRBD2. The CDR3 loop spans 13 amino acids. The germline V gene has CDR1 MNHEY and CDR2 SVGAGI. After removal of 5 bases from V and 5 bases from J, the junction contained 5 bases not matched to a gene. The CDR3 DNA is TGTGCCAGCAGTACGGGGGGAGGGGAGACCCAGTACTTC. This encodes CASSTGGGETQYF.

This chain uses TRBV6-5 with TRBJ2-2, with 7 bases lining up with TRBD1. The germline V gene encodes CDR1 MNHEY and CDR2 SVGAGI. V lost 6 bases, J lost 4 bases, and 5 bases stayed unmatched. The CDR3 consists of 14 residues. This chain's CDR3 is CASSRTGVTGELFF. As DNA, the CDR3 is TGTGCCAGCAGCCGAACAGGGGTCACCGGGGAGCTGTTTTTT.

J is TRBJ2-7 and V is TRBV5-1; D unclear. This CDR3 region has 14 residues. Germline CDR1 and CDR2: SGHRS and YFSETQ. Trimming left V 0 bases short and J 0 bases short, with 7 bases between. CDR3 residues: CASSLALDSYEQYF. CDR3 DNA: TGCGCCAGCAGCTTGGCCCTAGACTCCTACGAGCAGTACTTC.

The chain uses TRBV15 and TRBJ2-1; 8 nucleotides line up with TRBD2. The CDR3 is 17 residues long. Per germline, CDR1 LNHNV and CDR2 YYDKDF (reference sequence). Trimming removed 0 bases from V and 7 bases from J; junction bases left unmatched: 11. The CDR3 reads CATSRERGRTSQNEQFF. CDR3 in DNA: TGTGCCACCAGCAGAGAGAGGGGGAGGACTAGCCAGAATGAGCAGTTCTTC.

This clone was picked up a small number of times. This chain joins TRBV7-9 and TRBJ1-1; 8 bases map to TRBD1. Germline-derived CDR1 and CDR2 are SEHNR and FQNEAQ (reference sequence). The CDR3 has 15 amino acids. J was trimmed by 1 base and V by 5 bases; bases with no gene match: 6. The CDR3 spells CASSPRTGPNTEAFF. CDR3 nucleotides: TGTGCCAGCAGCCCACGGACAGGGCCGAACACTGAAGCTTTCTTT.

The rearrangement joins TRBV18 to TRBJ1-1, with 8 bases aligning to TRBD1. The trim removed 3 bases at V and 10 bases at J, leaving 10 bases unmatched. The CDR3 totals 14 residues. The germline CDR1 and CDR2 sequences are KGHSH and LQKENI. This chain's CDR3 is CASSPSDRVARAFF. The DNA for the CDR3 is TGTGCCAGCTCACCCTCGGACAGGGTAGCTAGAGCTTTCTTT.

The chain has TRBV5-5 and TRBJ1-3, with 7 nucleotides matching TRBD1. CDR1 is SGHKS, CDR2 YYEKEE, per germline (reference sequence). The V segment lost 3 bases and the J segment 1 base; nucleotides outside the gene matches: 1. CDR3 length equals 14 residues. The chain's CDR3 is CASSSDRSGNTIYF. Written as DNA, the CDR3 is TGTGCCAGCAGCTCGGACAGGTCTGGAAACACCATATATTTT.

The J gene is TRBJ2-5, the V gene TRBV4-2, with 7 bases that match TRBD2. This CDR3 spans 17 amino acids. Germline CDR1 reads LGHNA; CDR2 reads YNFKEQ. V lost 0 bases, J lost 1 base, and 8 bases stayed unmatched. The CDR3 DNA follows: TGTGCCAGCAGCCAAGATGGGGCTAGCGGAGCCCAAGAGACCCAGTACTTC. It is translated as CASSQDGASGAQETQYF.

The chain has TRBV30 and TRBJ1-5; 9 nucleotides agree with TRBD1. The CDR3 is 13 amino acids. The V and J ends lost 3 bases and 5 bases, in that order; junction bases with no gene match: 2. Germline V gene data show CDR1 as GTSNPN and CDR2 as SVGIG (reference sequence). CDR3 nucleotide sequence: TGTGCCTGGAGGGACAGGGGCGATCAGCCCCAGCATTTT. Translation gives CAWRDRGDQPQHF.